This T cell receptor (beta chain) was obtained from a study of T-cell reconstitution after alpha-beta-depleted transplantation in children. Study observations and caveats: Elevated TCRbeta diversity at day 60 was traced, in some patients, to surviving recipient T cells and thymic progenitors.

The CDR3 runs 14 residues. The V gene lost 6 bases and the J gene lost 7 bases, with 20 bases spanning the gap. CDR1 SQVTM and CDR2 ANQGSEA come from the germline V gene. As concerns this clonotype: Its target is not known.

Construction of the TCRbeta library involved unique molecular identifiers. TCRdb ran MiXCR on the PCR reads and lists one entry per CDR3 protein. The sample records 300,000 to 400,000 distinct CDR3 sequences, more than 20% being singletons. The TCR originated in a male patient aged 10 to 17 who had a stem cell transplant for acute lymphoblastic leukemia, so the T cells may come from the graft donor. Material: PBMCs, mostly from graft donor cells, obtained 180 days after TCRalphabeta/CD19-depleted stem cell transplant. V and J are TRBV29-1 and TRBJ2-3, with TRBD1 as a possible D gene (6 bases). As DNA, the CDR3 is TGCAGCGTCGAGGCCCCGGACAGTGCAAATACGCAGTATTTT. Residues: CSVEAPDSANTQYF.